The clone carrying this T cell receptor (beta chain) was found a few times. Antigen: not known. V was clipped by 3 bases and J by 2 bases, with 14 bases between them. CDR1 is SNHLY and CDR2 is FYNNEI in the germline V gene. This CDR3 is 15 amino acids long. The sample comes from a study of cytomegalovirus exposure and HLA in healthy donors. Study observations and caveats: TRBV6-2, TRBV6-3 and other indistinguishable V segments were excluded. Some highly shared sequence variants likely arose as a pipeline artifact.

The PCR was carried out with 60 Vbeta primers and 13 Jbeta primers. Sequencing used immunoSEQ multiplex PCR; TCRdb keeps in-frame clones, though not all of them. Seen here are 90,000 to 140,000 clones, around 74% observed once, and the top ten hold around 1.3%. The source of this sequence is a man aged 40-50 years in good health and CMV-seronegative. The chain combines TRBV2 with TRBJ2-7, with D possibly being TRBD2 (6 bases). Sequencing was carried out using PBMCs. CDR3 DNA sequence: TGTGCCAGCAGTGACTTGGCTAGCGCTACCTACGAGCAGTACTTC. As protein: CASSDLASATYEQYF.